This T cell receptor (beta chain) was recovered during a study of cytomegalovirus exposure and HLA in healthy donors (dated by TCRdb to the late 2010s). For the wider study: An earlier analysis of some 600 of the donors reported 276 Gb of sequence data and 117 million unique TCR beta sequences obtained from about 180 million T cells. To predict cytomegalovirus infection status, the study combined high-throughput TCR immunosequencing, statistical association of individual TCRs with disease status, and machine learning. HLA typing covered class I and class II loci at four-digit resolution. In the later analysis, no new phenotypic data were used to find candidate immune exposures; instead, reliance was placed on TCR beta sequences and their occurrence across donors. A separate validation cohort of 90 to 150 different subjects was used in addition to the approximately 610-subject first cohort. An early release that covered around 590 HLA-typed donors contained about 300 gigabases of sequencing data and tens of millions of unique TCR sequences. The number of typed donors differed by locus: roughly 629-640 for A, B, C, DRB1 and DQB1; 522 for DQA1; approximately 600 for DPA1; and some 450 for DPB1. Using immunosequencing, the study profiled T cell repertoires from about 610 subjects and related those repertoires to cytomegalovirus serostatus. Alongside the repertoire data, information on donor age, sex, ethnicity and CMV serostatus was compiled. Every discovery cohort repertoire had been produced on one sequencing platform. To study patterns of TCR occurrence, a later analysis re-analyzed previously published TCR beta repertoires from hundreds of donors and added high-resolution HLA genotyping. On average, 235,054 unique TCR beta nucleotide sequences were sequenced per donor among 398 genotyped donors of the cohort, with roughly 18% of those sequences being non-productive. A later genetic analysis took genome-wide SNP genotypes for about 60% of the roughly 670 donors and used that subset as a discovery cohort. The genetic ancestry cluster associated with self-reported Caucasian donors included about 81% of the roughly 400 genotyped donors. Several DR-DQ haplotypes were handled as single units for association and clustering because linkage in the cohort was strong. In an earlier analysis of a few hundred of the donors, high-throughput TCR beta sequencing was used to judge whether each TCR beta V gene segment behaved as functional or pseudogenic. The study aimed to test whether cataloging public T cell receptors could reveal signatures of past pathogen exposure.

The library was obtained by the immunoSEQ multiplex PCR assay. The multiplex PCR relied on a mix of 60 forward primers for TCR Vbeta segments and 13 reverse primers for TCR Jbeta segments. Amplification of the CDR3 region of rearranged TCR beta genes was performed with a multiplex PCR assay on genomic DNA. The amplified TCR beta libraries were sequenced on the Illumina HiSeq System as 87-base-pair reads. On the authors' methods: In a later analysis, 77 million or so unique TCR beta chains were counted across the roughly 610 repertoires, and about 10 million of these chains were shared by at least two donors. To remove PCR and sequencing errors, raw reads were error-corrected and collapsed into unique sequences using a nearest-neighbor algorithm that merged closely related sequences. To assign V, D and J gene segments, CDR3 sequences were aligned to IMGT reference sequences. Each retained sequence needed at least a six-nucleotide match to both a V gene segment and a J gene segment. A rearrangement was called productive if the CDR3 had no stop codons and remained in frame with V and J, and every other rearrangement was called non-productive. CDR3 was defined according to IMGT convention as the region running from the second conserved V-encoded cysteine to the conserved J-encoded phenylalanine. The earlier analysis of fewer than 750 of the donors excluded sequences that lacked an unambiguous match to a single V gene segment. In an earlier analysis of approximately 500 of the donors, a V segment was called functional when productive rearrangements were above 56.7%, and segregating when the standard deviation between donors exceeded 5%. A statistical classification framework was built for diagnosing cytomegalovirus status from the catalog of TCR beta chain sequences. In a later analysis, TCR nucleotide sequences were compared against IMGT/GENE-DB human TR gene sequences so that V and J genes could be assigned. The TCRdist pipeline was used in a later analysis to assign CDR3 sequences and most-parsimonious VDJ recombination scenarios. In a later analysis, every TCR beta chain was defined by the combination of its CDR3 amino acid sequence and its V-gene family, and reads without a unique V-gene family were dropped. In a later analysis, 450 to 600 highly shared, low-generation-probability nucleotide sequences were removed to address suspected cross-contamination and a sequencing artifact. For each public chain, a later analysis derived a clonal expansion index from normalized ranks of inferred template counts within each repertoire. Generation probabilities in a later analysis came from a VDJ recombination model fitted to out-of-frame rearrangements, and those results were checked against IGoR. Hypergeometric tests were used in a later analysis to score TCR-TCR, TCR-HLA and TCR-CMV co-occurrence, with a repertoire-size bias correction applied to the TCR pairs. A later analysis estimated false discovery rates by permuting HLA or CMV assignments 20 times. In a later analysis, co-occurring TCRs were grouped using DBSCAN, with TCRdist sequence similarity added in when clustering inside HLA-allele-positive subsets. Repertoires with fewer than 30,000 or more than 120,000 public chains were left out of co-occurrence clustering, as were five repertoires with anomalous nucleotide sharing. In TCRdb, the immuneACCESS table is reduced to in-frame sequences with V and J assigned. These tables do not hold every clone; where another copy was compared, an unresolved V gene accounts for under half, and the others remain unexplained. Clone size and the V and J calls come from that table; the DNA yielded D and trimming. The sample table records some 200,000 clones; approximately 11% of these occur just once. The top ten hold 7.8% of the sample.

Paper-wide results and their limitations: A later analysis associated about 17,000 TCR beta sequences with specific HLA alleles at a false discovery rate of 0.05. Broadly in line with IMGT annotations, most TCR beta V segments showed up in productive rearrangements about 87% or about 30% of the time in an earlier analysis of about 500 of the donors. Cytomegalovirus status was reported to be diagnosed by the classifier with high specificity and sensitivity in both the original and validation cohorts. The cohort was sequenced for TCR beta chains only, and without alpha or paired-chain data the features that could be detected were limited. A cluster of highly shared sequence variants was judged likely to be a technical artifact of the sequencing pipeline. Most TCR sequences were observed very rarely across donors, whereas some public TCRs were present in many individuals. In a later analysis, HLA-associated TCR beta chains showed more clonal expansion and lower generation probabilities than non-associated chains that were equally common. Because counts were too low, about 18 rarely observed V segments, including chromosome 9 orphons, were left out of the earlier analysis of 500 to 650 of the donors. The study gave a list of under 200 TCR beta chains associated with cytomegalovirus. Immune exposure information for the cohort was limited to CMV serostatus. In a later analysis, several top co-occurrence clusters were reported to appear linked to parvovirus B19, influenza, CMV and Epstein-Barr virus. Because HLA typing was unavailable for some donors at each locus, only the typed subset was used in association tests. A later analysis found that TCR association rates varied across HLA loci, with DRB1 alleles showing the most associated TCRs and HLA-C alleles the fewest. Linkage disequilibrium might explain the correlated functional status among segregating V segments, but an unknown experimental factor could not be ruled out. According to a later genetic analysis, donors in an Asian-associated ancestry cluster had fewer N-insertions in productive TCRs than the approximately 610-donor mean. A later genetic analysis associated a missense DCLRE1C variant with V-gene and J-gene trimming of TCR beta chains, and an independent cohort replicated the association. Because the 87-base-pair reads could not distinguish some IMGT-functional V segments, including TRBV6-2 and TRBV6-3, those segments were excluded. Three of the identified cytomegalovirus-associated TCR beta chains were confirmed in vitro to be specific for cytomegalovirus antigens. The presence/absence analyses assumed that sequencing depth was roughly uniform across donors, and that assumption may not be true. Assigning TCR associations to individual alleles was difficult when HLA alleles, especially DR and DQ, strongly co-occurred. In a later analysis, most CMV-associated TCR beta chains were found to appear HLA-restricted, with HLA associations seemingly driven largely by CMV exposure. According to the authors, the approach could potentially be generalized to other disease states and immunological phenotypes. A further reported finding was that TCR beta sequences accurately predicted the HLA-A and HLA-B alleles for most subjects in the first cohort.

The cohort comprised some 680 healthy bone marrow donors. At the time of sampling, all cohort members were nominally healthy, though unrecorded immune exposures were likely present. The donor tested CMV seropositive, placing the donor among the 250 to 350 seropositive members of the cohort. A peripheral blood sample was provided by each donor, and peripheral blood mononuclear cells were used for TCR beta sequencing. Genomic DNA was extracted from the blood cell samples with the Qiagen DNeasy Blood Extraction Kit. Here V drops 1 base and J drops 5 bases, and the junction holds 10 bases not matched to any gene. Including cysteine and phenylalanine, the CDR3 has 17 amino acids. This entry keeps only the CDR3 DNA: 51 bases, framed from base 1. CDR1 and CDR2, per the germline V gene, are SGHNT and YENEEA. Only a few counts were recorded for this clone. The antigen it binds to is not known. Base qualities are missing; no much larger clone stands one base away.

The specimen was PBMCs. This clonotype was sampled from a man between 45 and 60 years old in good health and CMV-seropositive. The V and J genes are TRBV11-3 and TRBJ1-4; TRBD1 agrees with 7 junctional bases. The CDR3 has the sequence CASSLGGSGTENEKLFF. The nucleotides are TGTGCCAGCAGCTTAGGGGGTTCGGGGACAGAGAATGAAAAACTGTTTTTT.